These T cell receptor beta chains were read from a single sample in a study of T-cell memory formation after mild COVID-19. TCRdb fed the 5' RACE reads into MiXCR, producing one record per CDR3 protein. This sample has 100,000 to 120,000 distinct CDR3 sequences, with 18% found just once. The sequencing sample was made of PBMCs or a T cell subset sorted from them (not recorded which). All receptors derive from a man younger than 35 who had mild COVID-19 (a few samples of this study predate the infection). Cell type and time point are not known. Each CDR3 is given with its conserved first and last residue. The D gene is left open where the match is weak. A clone size is listed for some rows: how often the clone was seen (once, few, many), or a class if it is expanded.

V: TRBV21-1; D: -; size: -; J: TRBJ2-4; length: 18; CDR3: CASSKAGAGGSSKNIQYF; DNA: TGTGCCAGCAGCAAAGCTGGGGCAGGGGGTTCTTCCAAAAACATTCAGTACTTC
V: TRBV29-1; D: -; size: -; J: TRBJ1-2; length: 12; CDR3: CSVEGTLDGYTF; DNA: TGCAGCGTCGAGGGGACCTTGGATGGCTACACCTTC
V: TRBV14; D: TRBD1; size: -; J: TRBJ1-1; length: 13; CDR3: CATQTGWNTEAFF; DNA: TGTGCCACCCAGACAGGGTGGAACACTGAAGCTTTCTTT
V: TRBV5-1; D: -; size: -; J: TRBJ1-2; length: 14; CDR3: CASSLAGPDRGYTF; DNA: TGCGCCAGCAGCTTGGCCGGTCCTGATCGGGGCTACACCTTC
V: TRBV20-1; D: TRBD1; size: -; J: TRBJ1-2; length: 13; CDR3: CSASDRASYGYTF; DNA: TGCAGTGCTAGCGACAGGGCTTCCTATGGCTACACCTTC
V: TRBV7-2; D: -; size: -; J: TRBJ2-2; length: 16; CDR3: CASSPAAGAGTGELFF; DNA: TGTGCCAGCAGCCCAGCGGCTGGGGCTGGCACCGGGGAGCTGTTTTTT
V: TRBV20-1; D: -; size: few; J: TRBJ2-3; length: 15; CDR3: CSAHSPAGPSDTQYF; DNA: TGCAGTGCTCACTCCCCCGCCGGGCCCTCAGATACGCAGTATTTT
V: TRBV12-3/TRBV12-4; D: -; size: few; J: TRBJ1-1; length: 15; CDR3: CASSLADRWGTEAFF; DNA: TGTGCCAGCAGTTTAGCTGACAGGTGGGGGACTGAAGCTTTCTTT
V: TRBV6-2/TRBV6-3; D: -; size: -; J: TRBJ2-7; length: 12; CDR3: CASSPTAMEQYF; DNA: TGTGCCAGCAGTCCGACAGCTATGGAGCAGTACTTC
V: TRBV6-5; D: -; size: many; J: TRBJ2-5; length: 14; CDR3: CASSSDSSSETQYF; DNA: TGTGCCAGCAGTTCGGACTCCTCCTCGGAGACCCAGTACTTC